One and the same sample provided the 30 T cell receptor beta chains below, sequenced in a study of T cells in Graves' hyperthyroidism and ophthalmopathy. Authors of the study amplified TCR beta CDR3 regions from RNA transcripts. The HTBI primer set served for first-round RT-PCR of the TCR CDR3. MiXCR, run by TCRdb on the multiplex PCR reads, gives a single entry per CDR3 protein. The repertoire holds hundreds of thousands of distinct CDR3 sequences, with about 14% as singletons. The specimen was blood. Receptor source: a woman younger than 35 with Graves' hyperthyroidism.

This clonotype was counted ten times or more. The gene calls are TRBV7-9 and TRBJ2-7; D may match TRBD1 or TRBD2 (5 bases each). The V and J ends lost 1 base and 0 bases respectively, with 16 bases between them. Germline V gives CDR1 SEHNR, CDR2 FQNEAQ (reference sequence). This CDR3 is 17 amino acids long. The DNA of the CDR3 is TGTGCCAGCAGCTTAGACCGGGACGTATTCTTCTCCTACGAGCAGTACTTC. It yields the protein CASSLDRDVFFSYEQYF.

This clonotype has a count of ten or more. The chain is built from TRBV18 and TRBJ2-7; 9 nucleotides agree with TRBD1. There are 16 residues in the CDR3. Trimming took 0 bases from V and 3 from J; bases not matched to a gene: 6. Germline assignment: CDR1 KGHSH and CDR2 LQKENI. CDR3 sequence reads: CASSPPLGQGNYEQYF. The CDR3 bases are TGTGCCAGCTCACCACCCCTAGGACAGGGGAACTACGAGCAGTACTTC.

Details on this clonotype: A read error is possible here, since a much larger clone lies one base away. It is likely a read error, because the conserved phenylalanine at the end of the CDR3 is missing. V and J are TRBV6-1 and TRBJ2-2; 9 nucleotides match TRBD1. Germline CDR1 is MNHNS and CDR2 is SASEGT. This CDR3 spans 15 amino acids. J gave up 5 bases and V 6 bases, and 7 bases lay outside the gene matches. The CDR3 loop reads CASRPDRGGTGELFS. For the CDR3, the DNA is TGTGCCAGCAGGCCGGACAGGGGAGGGACCGGGGAGCTGTTTTCT.

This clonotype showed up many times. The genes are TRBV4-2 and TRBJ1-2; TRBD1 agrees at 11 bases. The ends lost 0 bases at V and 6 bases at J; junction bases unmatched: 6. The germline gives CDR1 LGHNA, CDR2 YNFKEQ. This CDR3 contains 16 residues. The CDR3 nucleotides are TGTGCCAGCAGCCAAGATTCCTGGACAGGGGGCGATGGCTACACCTTC. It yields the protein CASSQDSWTGGDGYTF.

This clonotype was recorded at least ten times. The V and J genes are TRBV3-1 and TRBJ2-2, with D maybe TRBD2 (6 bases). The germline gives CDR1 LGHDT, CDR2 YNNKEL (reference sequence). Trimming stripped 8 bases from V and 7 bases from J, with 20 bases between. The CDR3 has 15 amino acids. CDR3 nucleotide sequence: TGTGCCAGCGGGCCGGAACGCGGGATGGACGGGGAGCTGTTTTTT. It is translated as CASGPERGMDGELFF.

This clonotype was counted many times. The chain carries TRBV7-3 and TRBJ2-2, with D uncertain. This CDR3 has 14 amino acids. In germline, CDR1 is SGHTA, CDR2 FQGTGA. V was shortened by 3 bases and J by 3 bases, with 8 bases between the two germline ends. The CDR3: CASSLGRDTGELFF. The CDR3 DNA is TGTGCCAGCAGCTTGGGTCGGGACACCGGGGAGCTGTTTTTT.

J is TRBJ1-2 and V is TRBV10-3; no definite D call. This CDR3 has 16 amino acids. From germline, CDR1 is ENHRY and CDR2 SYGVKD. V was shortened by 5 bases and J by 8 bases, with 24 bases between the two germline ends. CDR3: CAISIGSTYSLGGYTF. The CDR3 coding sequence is TGTGCCATCAGTATAGGGTCGACGTACTCTCTCGGAGGCTACACCTTC.

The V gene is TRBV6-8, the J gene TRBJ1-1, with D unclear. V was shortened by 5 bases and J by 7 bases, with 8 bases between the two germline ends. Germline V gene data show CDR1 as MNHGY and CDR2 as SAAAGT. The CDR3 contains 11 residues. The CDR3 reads CASSTGLEAFF. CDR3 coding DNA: TGTGCCAGCAGTACGGGCCTTGAAGCTTTCTTT.

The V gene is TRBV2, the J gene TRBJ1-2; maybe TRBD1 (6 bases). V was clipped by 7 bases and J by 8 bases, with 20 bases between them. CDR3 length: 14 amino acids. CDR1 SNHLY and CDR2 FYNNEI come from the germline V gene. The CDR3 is CASTWSQQGPGYTF. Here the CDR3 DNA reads TGTGCCAGCACGTGGAGTCAACAGGGTCCGGGCTACACCTTC.

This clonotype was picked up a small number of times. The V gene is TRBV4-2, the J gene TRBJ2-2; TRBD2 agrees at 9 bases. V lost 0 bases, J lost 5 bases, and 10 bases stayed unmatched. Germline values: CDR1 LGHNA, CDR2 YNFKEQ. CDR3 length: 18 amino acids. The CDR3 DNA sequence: TGTGCCAGCAGCCAAGAGATTAGCGGGAGACGAAAGACCGGGGAGCTGTTTTTT. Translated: CASSQEISGRRKTGELFF.

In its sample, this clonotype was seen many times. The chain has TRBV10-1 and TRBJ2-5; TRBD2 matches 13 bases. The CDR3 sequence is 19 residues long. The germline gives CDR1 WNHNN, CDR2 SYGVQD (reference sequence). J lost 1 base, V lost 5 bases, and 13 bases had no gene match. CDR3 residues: CASSPTSGRHCWTQETQYF. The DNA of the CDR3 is TGCGCCAGCAGTCCGACTAGCGGGAGGCATTGCTGGACCCAAGAGACCCAGTACTTC.

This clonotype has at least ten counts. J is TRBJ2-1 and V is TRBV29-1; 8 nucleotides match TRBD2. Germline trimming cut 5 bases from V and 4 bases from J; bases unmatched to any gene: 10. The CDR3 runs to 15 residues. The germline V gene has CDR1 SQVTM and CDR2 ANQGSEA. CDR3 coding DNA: TGCAGCGTTCGAAACCTAGCGGGTCTATACAATGAGCAGTTCTTC. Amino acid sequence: CSVRNLAGLYNEQFF.

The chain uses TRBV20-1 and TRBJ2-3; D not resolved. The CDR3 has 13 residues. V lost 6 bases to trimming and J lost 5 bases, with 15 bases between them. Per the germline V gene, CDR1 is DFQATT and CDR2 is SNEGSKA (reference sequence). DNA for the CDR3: TGCAGTGCCCCCTCTGGGGTAGGAGATACGCAGTATTTT. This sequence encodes CSAPSGVGDTQYF.

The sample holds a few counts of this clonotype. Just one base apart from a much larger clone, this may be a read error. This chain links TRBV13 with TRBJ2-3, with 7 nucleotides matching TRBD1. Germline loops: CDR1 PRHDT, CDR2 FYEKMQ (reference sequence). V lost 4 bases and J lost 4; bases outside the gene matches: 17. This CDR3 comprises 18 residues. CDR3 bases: TGTGCCAGCAGCTCGACCACCCAAGGGGGCGCGAAGGCAGATACGCAGTATTTT. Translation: CASSSTTQGGAKADTQYF.

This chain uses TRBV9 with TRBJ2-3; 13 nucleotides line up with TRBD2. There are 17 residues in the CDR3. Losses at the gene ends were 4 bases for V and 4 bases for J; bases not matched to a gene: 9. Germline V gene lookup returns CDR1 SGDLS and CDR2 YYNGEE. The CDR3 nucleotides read TGTGCCAGCAGCCCCCGGACTAGCGGGAGTATCGCAGATACGCAGTATTTT. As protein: CASSPRTSGSIADTQYF.

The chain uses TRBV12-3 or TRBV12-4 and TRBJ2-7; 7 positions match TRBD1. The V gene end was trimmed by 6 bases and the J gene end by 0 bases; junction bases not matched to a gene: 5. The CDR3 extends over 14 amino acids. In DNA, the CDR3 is TGTGCCAGCAGACTGGGACAGTCCTCCTACGAGCAGTACTTC. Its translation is CASRLGQSSYEQYF.

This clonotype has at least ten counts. The CDR3 here is CASSLHSISGANVLTF. The CDR3 coding sequence is TGTGCCAGCAGTTTACACAGCATCTCTGGGGCCAACGTCCTGACTTTC. The chain uses TRBV28 and TRBJ2-6; the D is unclear. The CDR3 loop spans 16 amino acids. Germline CDR1 reads MDHEN; CDR2 reads SYDVKM. Trimming left V 2 bases short and J 0 bases short, with 8 bases between. Variable domain in full (rest from reference TRBV28 and TRBJ2-6): DVKVTQSSRYLVKRTGEKVFLECVQDMDHENMFWYRQDPGLGLRLIYFSYDVKMKEKGDIPEGYSVSREKKERFSLILESASTNQTSMYLCASSLHSISGANVLTFGAGSRLTVL.

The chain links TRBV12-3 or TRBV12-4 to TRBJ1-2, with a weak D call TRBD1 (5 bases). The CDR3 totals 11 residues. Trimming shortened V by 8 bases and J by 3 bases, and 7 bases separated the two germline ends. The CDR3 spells CASQGDYGYTF. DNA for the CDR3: TGTGCCAGCCAGGGTGACTATGGCTACACCTTC.

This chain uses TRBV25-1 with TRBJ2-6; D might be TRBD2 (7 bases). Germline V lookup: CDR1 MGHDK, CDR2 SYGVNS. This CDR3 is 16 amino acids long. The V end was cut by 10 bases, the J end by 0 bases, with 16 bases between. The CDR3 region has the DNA TGTGCCACCCGCGGGGGCCCTCGCTCTGGGGCCAACGTCCTGACTTTC. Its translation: CATRGGPRSGANVLTF.

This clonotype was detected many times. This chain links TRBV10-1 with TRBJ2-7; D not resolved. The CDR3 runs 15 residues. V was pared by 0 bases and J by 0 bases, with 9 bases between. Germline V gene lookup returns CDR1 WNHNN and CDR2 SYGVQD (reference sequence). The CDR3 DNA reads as TGCGCCAGCAGTGAGTCGAAGGCAGGCTCCTACGAGCAGTACTTC. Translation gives CASSESKAGSYEQYF.

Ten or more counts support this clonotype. CDR3 coding DNA: TGCAGTGCTCCCCAAAAGTTACGGCGAAGGGGCAATGAGCAGTTCTTC. Its translation: CSAPQKLRRRGNEQFF. The V gene is TRBV20-1, the J gene TRBJ2-1; perhaps TRBD1 as D (5 bases). V shed 5 bases and J shed 6 bases, with 23 bases lying between them. Per the germline V gene, CDR1 is DFQATT and CDR2 is SNEGSKA (reference sequence). This CDR3 is 16 amino acids long.

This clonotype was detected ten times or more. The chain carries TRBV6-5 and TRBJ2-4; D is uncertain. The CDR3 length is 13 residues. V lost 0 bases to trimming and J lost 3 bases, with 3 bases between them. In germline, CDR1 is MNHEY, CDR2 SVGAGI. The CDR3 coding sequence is TGTGCCAGCAGTTACTCGGACAAAAACATTCAGTACTTC. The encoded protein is CASSYSDKNIQYF.

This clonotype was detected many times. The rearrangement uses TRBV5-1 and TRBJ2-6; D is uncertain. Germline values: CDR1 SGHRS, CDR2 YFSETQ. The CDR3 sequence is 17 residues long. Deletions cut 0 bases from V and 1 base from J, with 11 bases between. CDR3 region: CASSLVFMPSGANVLTF. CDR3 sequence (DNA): TGCGCCAGCAGCTTGGTGTTCATGCCATCTGGGGCCAACGTCCTGACTTTC.

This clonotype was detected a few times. The DNA for the CDR3 is TGTGCCAGTAGATTATTTGCCGGGAATAGCGTGAACACTGAAGCTTTCTTT. As protein: CASRLFAGNSVNTEAFF. The gene calls are TRBV19 and TRBJ1-1; D is unclear. Trimming stripped 6 bases from V and 0 bases from J, with 20 bases between. The length of the CDR3 is 17 residues. Germline V gene lookup returns CDR1 LNHDA and CDR2 SQIVND (reference sequence).

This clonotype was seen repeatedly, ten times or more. In nucleotides, the CDR3 is TGCAGTGCTAGGTCGCCCACCAAGACCCTAGCGGGAGGAACGAATGAGCAGTTCTTC. Protein: CSARSPTKTLAGGTNEQFF. The V call is TRBV20-1, the J call TRBJ2-1; 11 positions agree with TRBD2. From germline, CDR1 is DFQATT and CDR2 SNEGSKA (reference sequence). V shed 3 bases and J 7 bases; nucleotides not matched to a gene: 20. CDR3 length equals 19 residues.

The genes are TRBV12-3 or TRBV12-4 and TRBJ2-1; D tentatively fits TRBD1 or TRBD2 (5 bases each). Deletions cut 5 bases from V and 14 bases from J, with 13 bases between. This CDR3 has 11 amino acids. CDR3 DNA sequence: TGTGCCAGCAGTCCGGGGACGAGTGAGTTCTTC. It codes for CASSPGTSEFF.

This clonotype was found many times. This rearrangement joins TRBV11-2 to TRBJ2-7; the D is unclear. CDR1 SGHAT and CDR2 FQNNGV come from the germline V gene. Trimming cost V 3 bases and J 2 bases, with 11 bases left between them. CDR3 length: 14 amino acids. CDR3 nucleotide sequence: TGTGCCAGCAGCTTCGTTGGCCGGCCCTACGAGCAGTACTTC. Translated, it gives CASSFVGRPYEQYF.

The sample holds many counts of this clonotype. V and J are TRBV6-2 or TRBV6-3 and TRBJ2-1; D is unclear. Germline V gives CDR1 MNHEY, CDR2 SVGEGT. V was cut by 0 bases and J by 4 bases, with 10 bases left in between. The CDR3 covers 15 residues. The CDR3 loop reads CASSYSLAIYNEQFF. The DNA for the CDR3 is TGTGCCAGCAGTTACTCGCTCGCTATTTACAATGAGCAGTTCTTC.

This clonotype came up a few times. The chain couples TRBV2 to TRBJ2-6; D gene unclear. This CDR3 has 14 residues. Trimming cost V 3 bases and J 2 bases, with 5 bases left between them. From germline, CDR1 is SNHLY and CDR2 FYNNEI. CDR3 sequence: CASSDHTGANVLTF. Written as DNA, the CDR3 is TGTGCCAGCAGTGACCATACTGGGGCCAACGTCCTGACTTTC. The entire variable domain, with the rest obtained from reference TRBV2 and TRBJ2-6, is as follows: EPEVTQTPSHQVTQMGQEVILRCVPISNHLYFYWYRQILGQKVEFLVSFYNNEISEKSEIFDDQFSVERPDGSNFTLKIRSTKLEDSAMYFCASSDHTGANVLTFGAGSRLTVL.

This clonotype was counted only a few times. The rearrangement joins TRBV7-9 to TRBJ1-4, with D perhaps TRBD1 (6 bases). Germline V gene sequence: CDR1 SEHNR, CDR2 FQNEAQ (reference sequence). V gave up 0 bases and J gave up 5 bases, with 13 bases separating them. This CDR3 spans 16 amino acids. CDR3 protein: CASSLASDRPNEKLFF. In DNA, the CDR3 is TGTGCCAGCAGCTTAGCCTCGGACAGACCCAATGAAAAACTGTTTTTT.